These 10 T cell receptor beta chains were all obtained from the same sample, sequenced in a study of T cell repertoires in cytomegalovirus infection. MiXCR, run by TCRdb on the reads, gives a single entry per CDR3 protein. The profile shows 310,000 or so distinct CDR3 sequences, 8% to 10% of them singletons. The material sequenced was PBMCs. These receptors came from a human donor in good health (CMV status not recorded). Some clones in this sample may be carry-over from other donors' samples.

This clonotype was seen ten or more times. CDR3 loop: CASSRQANTEAFF. CDR3 DNA: TGTGCCAGCAGTCGACAGGCGAACACTGAAGCTTTCTTT. V and J are TRBV7-9 and TRBJ1-1; possibly TRBD1 for D (6 bases). CDR3 length: 13 residues. Trimming left V 6 bases short and J 1 base short, with 9 bases between. Germline CDR1 and CDR2: SEHNR and FQNEAQ (reference sequence). The complete variable domain, with remaining parts taken from reference TRBV7-9 and TRBJ1-1, reads DTGVSQNPRHKITKRGQNVTFRCDPISEHNRLYWYRQTLGQGPEFLTYFQNEAQLEKSRLLSDRFSAERPKGSFSTLEIQRTEQGDSAMYLCASSRQANTEAFFGQGTRLTVV.

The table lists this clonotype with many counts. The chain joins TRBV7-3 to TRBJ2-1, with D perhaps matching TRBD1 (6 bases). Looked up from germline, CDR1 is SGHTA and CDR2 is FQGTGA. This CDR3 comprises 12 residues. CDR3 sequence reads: CPGYRAYNEQFF. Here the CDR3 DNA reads TGTCCGGGTTACAGGGCCTACAATGAGCAGTTCTTC.

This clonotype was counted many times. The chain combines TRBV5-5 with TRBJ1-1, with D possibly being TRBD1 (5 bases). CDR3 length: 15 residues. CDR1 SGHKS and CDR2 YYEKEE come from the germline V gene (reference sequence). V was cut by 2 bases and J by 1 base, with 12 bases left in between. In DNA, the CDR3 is TGTGCCAGCAGCTTCAATAGGGGCGGGAACACTGAAGCTTTCTTT. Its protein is CASSFNRGGNTEAFF.

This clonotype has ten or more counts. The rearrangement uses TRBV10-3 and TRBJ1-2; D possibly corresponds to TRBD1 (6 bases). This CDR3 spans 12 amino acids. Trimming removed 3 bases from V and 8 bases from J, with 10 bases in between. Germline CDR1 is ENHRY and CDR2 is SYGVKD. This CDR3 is CAISENRVGYTF. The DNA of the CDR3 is TGTGCCATCAGTGAAAACAGGGTCGGCTACACCTTC.

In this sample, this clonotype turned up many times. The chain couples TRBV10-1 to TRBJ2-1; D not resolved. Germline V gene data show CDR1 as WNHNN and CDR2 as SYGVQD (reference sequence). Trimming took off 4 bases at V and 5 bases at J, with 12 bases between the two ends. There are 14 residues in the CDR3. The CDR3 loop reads CASSGTTPNNEQFF. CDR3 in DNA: TGCGCCAGCAGTGGGACCACCCCCAACAATGAGCAGTTCTTC.

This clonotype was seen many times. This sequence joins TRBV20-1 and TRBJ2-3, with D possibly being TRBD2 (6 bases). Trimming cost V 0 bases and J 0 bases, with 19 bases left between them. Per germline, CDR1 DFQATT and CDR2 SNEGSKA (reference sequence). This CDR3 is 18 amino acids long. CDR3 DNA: TGCAGTGCTAGAGATTACACCATTCTGCGGGGAAGCACAGATACGCAGTATTTT. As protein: CSARDYTILRGSTDTQYF.

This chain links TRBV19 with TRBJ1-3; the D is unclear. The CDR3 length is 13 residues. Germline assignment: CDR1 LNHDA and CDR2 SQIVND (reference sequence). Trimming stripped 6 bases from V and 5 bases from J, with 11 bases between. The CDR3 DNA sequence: TGTGCCAGTAGCCCGGACGGCAGAAACACCATATATTTT. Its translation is CASSPDGRNTIYF.

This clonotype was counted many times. The CDR3, as DNA: TGCAGTGCTAGAGATTCGGCCAGGGCGCTTCATAACTATGGCTACACCTTC. It codes for CSARDSARALHNYGYTF. V and J are TRBV20-1 and TRBJ1-2; a weak D match, TRBD1 (5 bases). The V and J ends lost 0 bases and 1 base respectively, with 18 bases between them. CDR1 is DFQATT and CDR2 is SNEGSKA in the germline V gene (reference sequence). The CDR3 runs to 17 residues.

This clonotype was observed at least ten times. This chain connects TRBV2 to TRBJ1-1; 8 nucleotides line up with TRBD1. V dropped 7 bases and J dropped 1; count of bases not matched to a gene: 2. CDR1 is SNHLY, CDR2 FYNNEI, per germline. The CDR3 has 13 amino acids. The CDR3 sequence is CASTTGENTEAFF. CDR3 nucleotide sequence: TGTGCCAGCACGACAGGGGAGAACACTGAAGCTTTCTTT.

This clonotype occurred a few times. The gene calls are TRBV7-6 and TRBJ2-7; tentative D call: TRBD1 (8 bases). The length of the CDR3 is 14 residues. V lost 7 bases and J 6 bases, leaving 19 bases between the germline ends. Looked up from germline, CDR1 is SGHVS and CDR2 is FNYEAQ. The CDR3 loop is CASKQGGTDGEQYF. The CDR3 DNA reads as TGTGCCAGCAAACAGGGGGGGACCGACGGCGAGCAGTACTTC.